The 20 T cell receptor beta chains presented below share a single source sample, sequenced in a study of T-cell reconstitution after alpha-beta-depleted transplantation in children. TCRbeta library preparation incorporated unique molecular identifiers. MiXCR was run by TCRdb on the PCR reads, yielding one entry per CDR3 protein. The table has 170,000 or so distinct CDR3 sequences, about 6.8% seen once. Material: PBMCs from the stem cell graft donor, obtained from the stem cell graft. The receptor source for this set is a human donor who donated a stem cell graft to a child with Wiskott-Aldrich syndrome.

V gene TRBV21-1 combines with J gene TRBJ2-3; the table's D gene call, TRBD1, was not cross checked with the DNA. TRBV21-1 is tagged as a pseudogene. This CDR3 comprises 13 residues. The CDR3 nucleotides read TGTGCCAGCAGCAAAGATCGGGATAGAACGCAGTATTTT. Translating gives CASSKDRDRTQYF.

This clonotype appeared many times. V and J are TRBV5-1 and TRBJ2-3, with D unresolved. The ends were cut back, 7 bases at V and 0 bases at J, with 12 bases in the middle. From germline, CDR1 is SGHRS and CDR2 YFSETQ. This CDR3 is built from 14 residues. CDR3 in DNA: TGCGCCAGCGGCCGTACCTCTAGCACAGATACGCAGTATTTT. This encodes CASGRTSSTDTQYF.

In this sample, this clonotype turned up a few times. This chain links TRBV7-2 with TRBJ1-3; D gene ambiguous. The germline V gene has CDR1 SGHTA and CDR2 FQGNSA. The CDR3 has 15 residues. Trimming stripped 1 base from V and 4 bases from J, with 11 bases between. CDR3 DNA sequence: TGTGCCAGCAGCTTAGATGACCTCACAGGAAACACCATATATTTT. It is translated as CASSLDDLTGNTIYF.

The table lists this clonotype with many counts. The rearrangement uses TRBV29-1 and TRBJ2-7, with a tentative D call TRBD2 (6 bases). The length of the CDR3 is 14 residues. V was cut by 7 bases and J by 3 bases, with 19 bases left in between. In germline, CDR1 is SQVTM, CDR2 ANQGSEA. In nucleotides, the CDR3 is TGCAGCGCCCCACGGAGGGGCAAGGACTACGAGCAGTACTTC. It is translated as CSAPRRGKDYEQYF.

In this sample, this clonotype turned up many times. The V and J genes are TRBV5-1 and TRBJ1-2; D remains ambiguous. The CDR3 is 13 amino acids. The ends were cut back, 1 base at V and 7 bases at J, with 11 bases in the middle. Germline CDR1 SGHRS, CDR2 YFSETQ. The CDR3 sequence is CASSLSVDRGYTF. CDR3 bases: TGCGCCAGCAGCTTGTCCGTGGATCGTGGCTACACCTTC.

The chain couples TRBV7-2 to TRBJ1-1, with a weak D call TRBD1 (5 bases). The CDR3 has 13 residues. The germline V gene encodes CDR1 SGHTA and CDR2 FQGNSA. V was cut by 0 bases and J by 7 bases, with 9 bases left in between. CDR3: CASSLARQFEAFF. The DNA of the CDR3 is TGTGCCAGCAGCTTAGCTCGACAGTTTGAAGCTTTCTTT. The full variable domain, in which reference TRBV7-2 and TRBJ1-1 provide the parts outside the CDR3, is GAGVSQSPSNKVTEKGKDVELRCDPISGHTALYWYRQSLGQGLEFLIYFQGNSAPDKSGLPSDRFSAERTGGSVSTLTIQRTQQEDSAVYLCASSLARQFEAFFGQGTRLTVV.

This clonotype showed up many times. The chain has TRBV11-2 and TRBJ2-7, with TRBD1 matching 8 bases. J gave up 6 bases and V 5 bases, and 15 bases lay outside the gene matches. Germline-derived CDR1 and CDR2 are SGHAT and FQNNGV. The CDR3 is 16 amino acids. The CDR3 DNA is TGTGCCAGCAGCCAAGACGACAGGGGTTTCTCGTCCGAGCAGTACTTC. As protein: CASSQDDRGFSSEQYF. Drawing the rest from reference TRBV11-2 and TRBJ2-7, the complete variable domain is EAGVAQSPRYKIIEKRQSVAFWCNPISGHATLYWYQQILGQGPKLLIQFQNNGVVDDSQLPKDRFSAERLKGVDSTLKIQPAKLEDSAVYLCASSQDDRGFSSEQYFGPGTRLTVT.

This chain joins TRBV11-2 and TRBJ2-1, with D perhaps matching TRBD1 (5 bases). The V end was cut by 1 base, the J end by 10 bases, with 11 bases between. From germline, CDR1 is SGHAT and CDR2 FQNNGV. This CDR3 spans 13 amino acids. This CDR3 reads CASSLGDSGEQFF. The CDR3 DNA is TGTGCCAGCAGCTTAGGAGACAGTGGGGAGCAGTTCTTC.

This clonotype was counted many times. The chain joins TRBV12-3 or TRBV12-4 to TRBJ2-6; possible D gene TRBD2, 5 bases. V lost 8 bases and J lost 3, with 8 bases in between. This CDR3 spans 13 amino acids. The CDR3 protein is CASGENGANVLTF. The CDR3 DNA reads as TGTGCCAGCGGGGAGAATGGGGCCAACGTCCTGACTTTC.

This clonotype appeared many times. The chain employs TRBV20-1 and TRBJ2-3; 9 bases are shared with TRBD1. The V gene end was trimmed by 3 bases and the J gene end by 1 base; junction bases not matched to a gene: 2. The CDR3 runs to 14 residues. Germline values: CDR1 DFQATT, CDR2 SNEGSKA (reference sequence). The CDR3 is CSASNRGRTDTQYF. In nucleotides, the CDR3 is TGCAGTGCTAGTAACAGGGGGCGCACAGATACGCAGTATTTT.

The V call is TRBV7-2, the J call TRBJ2-7; 7 nucleotides agree with TRBD1. The CDR3 is made up of 14 amino acids. Germline-derived CDR1 and CDR2 are SGHTA and FQGNSA. Unmatched junction bases numbered 3, after V lost 1 base and J lost 3 bases. CDR3 in DNA: TGTGCCAGCAGCTTAGTGGCAGGGGGCTACGAGCAGTACTTC. This gives the protein CASSLVAGGYEQYF.

Ten or more counts support this clonotype. The CDR3 DNA reads TGTGCCAGCTCACCACAGGGGTATTACGAGCAGTACTTC. Amino acids: CASSPQGYYEQYF. V usage is TRBV18 and J usage is TRBJ2-7, with D perhaps TRBD1 (5 bases). This CDR3 is built from 13 residues. Germline V gene lookup returns CDR1 KGHSH and CDR2 LQKENI. Trimming pared 1 base from V and 4 bases from J, leaving 8 bases between. Full variable domain (rest looked up from reference TRBV18 and TRBJ2-7): NAGVMQNPRHLVRRRGQEARLRCSPMKGHSHVYWYRQLPEEGLKFMVYLQKENIIDESGMPKERFSAEFPKEGPSILRIQQVVRGDSAAYFCASSPQGYYEQYFGPGTRLTVT.

This clonotype was detected many times. The V and J genes are TRBV11-2 and TRBJ1-1; D gene ambiguous. This CDR3 is built from 12 residues. Germline CDR1 and CDR2: SGHAT and FQNNGV. The V and J ends lost 1 base and 7 bases respectively, with 7 bases between them. CDR3: CASSLGGVEAFF. The CDR3 DNA reads as TGTGCCAGCAGCTTAGGGGGTGTTGAAGCTTTCTTT.

J is TRBJ2-7 and V is TRBV2, with a tentative D call TRBD2 (5 bases). V dropped 4 bases and J dropped 6 bases, with 19 bases sitting between them. CDR1 SNHLY and CDR2 FYNNEI come from the germline V gene. The CDR3 is made up of 15 amino acids. DNA of the CDR3: TGTGCCAGCAGTGTCGCACCCGGAAACAGCGGCGAGCAGTACTTC. As protein: CASSVAPGNSGEQYF.

As to this clonotype: A read error may explain this, as a much larger clone is one base away. The rearrangement uses TRBV7-6 and TRBJ2-1, with 7 bases fitting TRBD2. Germline lookup yields CDR1 SGHVS and CDR2 FNYEAQ. The CDR3 runs to 14 residues. DNA for the CDR3: TGTGCCAGCAGCTTAGAGGGAGGGGTAAATGAGCAGTTGTTC. This translates into CASSLEGGVNEQLF.

Many counts were recorded for this clonotype. V usage is TRBV5-1 and J usage is TRBJ1-6; D not certain. Looked up from germline, CDR1 is SGHRS and CDR2 is YFSETQ. The CDR3 length is 13 residues. V lost 5 bases, J lost 7 bases, and 10 bases lay in between. CDR3 protein: CASRGMDNSPLHF. The CDR3 DNA reads as TGCGCCAGCAGAGGAATGGACAATTCACCCCTCCACTTT. Combining the CDR3 with reference TRBV5-1 and TRBJ1-6 gives the whole variable domain KAGVTQTPRYLIKTRGQQVTLSCSPISGHRSVSWYQQTPGQGLQFLFEYFSETQRNKGNFPGRFSGRQFSNSRSEMNVSTLELGDSALYLCASRGMDNSPLHFGNGTRLTVT.

This clonotype was seen repeatedly, ten times or more. The J gene is TRBJ2-1, the V gene TRBV5-1; 9 bases line up with TRBD2. CDR3 size: 18 residues. J lost 8 bases, V lost 0 bases, and 15 bases had no gene match. Germline loops: CDR1 SGHRS, CDR2 YFSETQ. The DNA for the CDR3 is TGCGCCAGCAGCTTGGCCCCGATTAGCGGGGGCCCGGGGGATGAGCAGTTCTTC. Amino acids: CASSLAPISGGPGDEQFF.

This chain joins TRBV10-3 and TRBJ2-1; D remains ambiguous. V lost 5 bases and J lost 8, with 28 bases in between. CDR1 ENHRY and CDR2 SYGVKD come from the germline V gene. The CDR3 contains 18 residues. CDR3 DNA sequence: TGTGCCATCAGTCCCCTCGACGTTACCCCCCGGAGTAGCTATGAGCAGTTCTTC. The encoded protein is CAISPLDVTPRSSYEQFF.

This clonotype was counted at least ten times. V gene TRBV7-2 combines with J gene TRBJ2-2, with D unclear. Germline V CDR1 and CDR2: SGHTA, FQGNSA. The CDR3 loop spans 15 amino acids. V was shortened by 5 bases and J by 2 bases, with 12 bases between the two germline ends. In nucleotides, the CDR3 is TGTGCCAGCAGCCGTTTCACTGGAAACACCGGGGAGCTGTTTTTT. Its translation is CASSRFTGNTGELFF.

This clonotype has only a few counts. The chain has TRBV7-9 and TRBJ1-3; 12 bases map to TRBD1. V gave up 6 bases and J gave up 2 bases; unmatched junction bases: 8. The CDR3 covers 17 residues. Per the germline V gene, CDR1 is SEHNR and CDR2 is FQNEAQ (reference sequence). The CDR3 loop reads CASREGQGAPTGNTIYF. CDR3 DNA: TGTGCCAGCAGGGAGGGACAGGGGGCTCCTACTGGAAACACCATATATTTT.